The clone carrying this TCR beta chain was picked up a small number of times. Original processing notes: How many nucleated cells were present was estimated from reference gene primer amplification. Some clones are missing from TCRdb's copy, which holds only in-frame ones; the method was immunoSEQ multiplex PCR. That table supplies the V and J calls and clone size; D and trimming were determined from the DNA. The data contain around 230,000 clones, approximately 80% of them singletons. V was clipped by 0 bases and J by 1 base, with 13 bases between them. This CDR3 has 16 amino acids. CDR1 and CDR2 (germline): GTSNPN, SVGIG (reference sequence). These data come from a study of blood T cell repertoires in COVID-19.

Sequencing was done on a sample of peripheral blood. The V gene is TRBV30, the J gene TRBJ1-3, with D perhaps matching TRBD1 (6 bases). The TCR comes from a man aged 40-50 years with acute or convalescent COVID-19. CDR3 loop: CAWSVRAGASGNTIYF. As DNA, the CDR3 is TGTGCCTGGAGTGTACGTGCAGGGGCATCTGGAAACACCATATATTTT.